This T cell receptor (beta chain) was observed in a study of beta chain features in type 1 diabetes. Every single donor gave one heparinised blood draw, and these averaged roughly 120 mL. Of note for this clone: Its antigen remains unknown.

All of the isolated RNA was reverse transcribed, so expressed TCRB transcripts were sequenced. The data were produced by immunoSEQ multiplex PCR, yet TCRdb's version contains in-frame clones alone and is incomplete. Here the sample spans approximately 160,000 clones, roughly 63% being singletons. Study-level results: Type 1 diabetes patients showed a moderate but significant shortening of TCRB CDR3s in all four CD4+ subsets. The question of HLA type influencing TCRB rearrangement was one that remained unresolved here. A PCR bias possibly favoring shorter templates would apply equally to patients and controls.

The source is a man aged 25-45 years with type 1 diabetes. The sequenced material came from naive CD4+ T cells from blood.

This CDR3 reads CASSSDRGRYGYTF. The CDR3 coding sequence is TGTGCCAGCAGCTCAGACAGGGGGCGGTATGGCTACACCTTC. This chain connects TRBV7-2 to TRBJ1-2, with 10 bases lining up with TRBD1. The trim removed 4 bases at V and 5 bases at J, leaving 4 bases unmatched. This CDR3 has 14 residues. Per germline, CDR1 SGHTA and CDR2 FQGNSA.